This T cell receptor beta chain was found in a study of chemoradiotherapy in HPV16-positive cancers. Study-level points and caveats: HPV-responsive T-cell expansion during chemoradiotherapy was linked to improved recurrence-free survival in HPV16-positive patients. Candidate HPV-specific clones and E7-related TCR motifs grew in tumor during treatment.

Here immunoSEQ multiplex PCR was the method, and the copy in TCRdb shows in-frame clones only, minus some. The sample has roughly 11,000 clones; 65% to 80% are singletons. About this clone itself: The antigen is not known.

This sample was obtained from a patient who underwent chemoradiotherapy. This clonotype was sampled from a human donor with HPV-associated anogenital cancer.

In nucleotides, the CDR3 is TGTGCCATCAGACACGACAGGACCGACTACGAGCAGTACTTC. The encoded protein is CAIRHDRTDYEQYF. The chain employs TRBV10-3 and TRBJ2-7, with a possible D match to TRBD1 (6 bases). V gave up 6 bases and J gave up 3 bases, with 15 bases separating them. Germline values: CDR1 ENHRY, CDR2 SYGVKD. The CDR3 covers 14 residues.